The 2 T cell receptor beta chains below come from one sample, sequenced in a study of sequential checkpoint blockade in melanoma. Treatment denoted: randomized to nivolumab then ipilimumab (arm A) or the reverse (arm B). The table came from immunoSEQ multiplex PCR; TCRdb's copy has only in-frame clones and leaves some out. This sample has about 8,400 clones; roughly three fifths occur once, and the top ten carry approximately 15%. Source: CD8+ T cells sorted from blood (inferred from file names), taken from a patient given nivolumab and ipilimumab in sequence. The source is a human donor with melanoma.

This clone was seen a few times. Written as DNA, the CDR3 is TGTGCCAGCAGCGACTCAGGGATGTACTATGGCTACACCTTC. The encoded protein is CASSDSGMYYGYTF. The V call is TRBV5-3, the J call TRBJ1-2; D perhaps matches TRBD1 (5 bases). TRBV5-3 is an open reading frame, and its role is uncertain. Trimming took 8 bases from V and 3 from J, leaving 17 bases between them. There are 14 residues in the CDR3.

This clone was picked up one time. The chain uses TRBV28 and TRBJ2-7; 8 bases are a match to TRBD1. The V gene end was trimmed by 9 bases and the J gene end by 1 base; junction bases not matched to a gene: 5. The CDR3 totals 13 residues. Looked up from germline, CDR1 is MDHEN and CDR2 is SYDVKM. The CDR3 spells CASGTGQSYEQYF. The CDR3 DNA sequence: TGTGCCAGTGGGACAGGACAATCCTACGAGCAGTACTTC.